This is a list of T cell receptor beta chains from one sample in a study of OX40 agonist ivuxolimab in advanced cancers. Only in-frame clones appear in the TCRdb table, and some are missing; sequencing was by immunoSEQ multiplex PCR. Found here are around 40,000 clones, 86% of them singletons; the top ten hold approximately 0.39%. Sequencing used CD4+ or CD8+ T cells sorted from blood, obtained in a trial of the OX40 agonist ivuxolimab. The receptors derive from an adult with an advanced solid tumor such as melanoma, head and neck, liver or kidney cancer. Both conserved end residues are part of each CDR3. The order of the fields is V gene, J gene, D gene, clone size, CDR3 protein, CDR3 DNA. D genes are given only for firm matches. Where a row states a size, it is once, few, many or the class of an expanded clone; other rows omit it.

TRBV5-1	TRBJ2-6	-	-	CASSLTLGPGANVLTF	TGCGCCAGCAGCCTGACTCTGGGACCTGGGGCCAACGTCCTGACTTTC
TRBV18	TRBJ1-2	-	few	CASSPASGYGYTF	TGTGCCAGCTCACCGGCCAGTGGGTATGGCTACACCTTC
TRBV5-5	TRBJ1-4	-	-	CASSLEPATNEKLFF	TGTGCCAGCAGCTTGGAGCCTGCAACTAATGAAAAACTGTTTTTT
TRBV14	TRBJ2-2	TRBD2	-	CASSPVAGTTGELFF	TGTGCCAGCAGCCCTGTAGCGGGAACCACCGGGGAGCTGTTTTTT
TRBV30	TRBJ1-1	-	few	CASIRGRTEAFF	TGTGCCTCAATCAGGGGAAGGACTGAAGCTTTCTTT
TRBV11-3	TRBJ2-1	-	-	CASSLGRTYNEQFF	TGTGCCAGCAGCCTAGGGCGGACTTACAATGAGCAGTTCTTC
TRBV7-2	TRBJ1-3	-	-	CASSFPLGGSGNTIYF	TGTGCCAGCAGCTTCCCTCTAGGCGGCTCTGGAAACACCATATATTTT
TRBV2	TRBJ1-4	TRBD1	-	CASSAPRGTGGGKLFF	TGTGCCAGCAGTGCTCCACGCGGGACAGGGGGAGGAAAACTGTTTTTT
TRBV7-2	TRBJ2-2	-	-	CASSLAGGNTGELFF	TGTGCCAGCAGCTTAGCGGGGGGCAACACCGGGGAGCTGTTTTTT
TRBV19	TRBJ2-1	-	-	CASSINPGSGVRYNEQFF	TGTGCCAGTAGTATCAATCCCGGTTCCGGGGTACGGTACAATGAGCAGTTCTTC
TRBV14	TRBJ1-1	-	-	CASSLDRQNTEAFF	TGTGCCAGCAGCCTGGACCGGCAGAACACTGAAGCTTTCTTT
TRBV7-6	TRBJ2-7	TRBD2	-	CASSPGPGLAGGSETYEQYF	TGTGCCAGCAGCCCGGGCCCGGGACTAGCGGGAGGGTCCGAAACCTACGAGCAGTACTTC
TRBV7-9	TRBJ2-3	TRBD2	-	CASSLGPGRADTQYF	TGTGCCAGCAGCTTAGGGCCCGGGAGGGCAGATACGCAGTATTTT
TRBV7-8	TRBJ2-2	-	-	CASSLGSDHTGELFF	TGTGCCAGCAGCTTAGGGTCAGATCACACCGGGGAGCTGTTTTTT
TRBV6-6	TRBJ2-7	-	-	CASSTRSGRDNEQYF	TGTGCCAGCAGTACCCGATCGGGGCGGGACAACGAGCAGTACTTC
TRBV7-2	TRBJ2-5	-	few	CASSQLGETQYF	TGTGCCAGCAGCCAATTAGGGGAGACCCAGTACTTC
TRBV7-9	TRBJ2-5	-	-	CASSLVGPFETQYF	TGTGCCAGCAGCTTAGTAGGCCCCTTCGAGACCCAGTACTTC
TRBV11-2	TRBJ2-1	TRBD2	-	CASSLGLAAYNEQFF	TGTGCCAGCAGCTTGGGACTAGCGGCCTACAATGAGCAGTTCTTC
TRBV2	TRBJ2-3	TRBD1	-	CASRDRGWDTQYF	TGTGCCAGCCGGGACAGGGGATGGGATACGCAGTATTTT
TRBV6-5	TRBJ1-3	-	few	CASSPGYSGNTIYF	TGTGCCAGCAGCCCTGGCTACTCTGGAAACACCATATATTTT
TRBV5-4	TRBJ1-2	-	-	CASSLPSNYGYTF	TGTGCCAGCAGCTTGCCCAGCAACTATGGCTACACCTTC
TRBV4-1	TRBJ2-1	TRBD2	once	CASSSQAGDYEQFF	TGCGCCAGCAGCTCCCAGGCGGGAGACTATGAGCAGTTCTTC
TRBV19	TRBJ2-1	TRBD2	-	CASTLGLAGGNEQFF	TGTGCCAGTACCCTGGGACTAGCGGGGGGCAATGAGCAGTTCTTC
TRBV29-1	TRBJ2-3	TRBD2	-	CSVSGTSGNTDTQYF	TGCAGCGTTTCGGGGACTAGCGGGAACACAGATACGCAGTATTTT
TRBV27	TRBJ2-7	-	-	CASSLGGAEQYF	TGTGCCAGCAGTTTGGGGGGGGCCGAGCAGTACTTC
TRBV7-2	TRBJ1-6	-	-	CASSLGVGLSALHF	TGTGCCAGCAGCTTAGGGGTAGGACTCTCGGCCCTCCACTTT
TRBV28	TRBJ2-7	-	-	CAITSVDTGIYEQYF	TGTGCCATCACCAGCGTGGATACAGGAATCTACGAGCAGTACTTC
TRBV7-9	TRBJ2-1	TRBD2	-	CASSLMGTSSNEQFF	TGTGCCAGCAGCCTCATGGGGACTAGTTCGAATGAGCAGTTCTTC
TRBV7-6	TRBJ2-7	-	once	CASSHAYGQSYEQYF	TGTGCCAGCAGCCACGCGTACGGACAGTCCTACGAGCAGTACTTC
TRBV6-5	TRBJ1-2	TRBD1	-	CASSFTGGADYGYTF	TGTGCCAGCAGTTTCACAGGGGGCGCAGACTATGGCTACACCTTC
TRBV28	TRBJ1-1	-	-	CASSLRRYGGTWNTEAFF	TGTGCCAGCAGTTTAAGGCGGTATGGGGGGACGTGGAACACTGAAGCTTTCTTT
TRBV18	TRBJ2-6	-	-	CASSPGVVSGANVLTF	TGTGCCAGCTCACCAGGCGTAGTCTCTGGGGCCAACGTCCTGACTTTC
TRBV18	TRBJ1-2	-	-	CASSPPGDTNGYTF	TGTGCCAGCTCACCACCGGGAGATACCAATGGCTACACCTTC